The rows below give T cell receptor beta chains drawn from one sample of a study of blood T cell repertoires in COVID-19. Measured with immunoSEQ multiplex PCR; TCRdb has only the in-frame clones, and not every one. The sample has some 160,000 clones, roughly four fifths seen once. The material sequenced was peripheral blood. The origin of the receptors is an elderly woman with COVID-19, enrolled during active disease. CDR3s include the opening cysteine and the closing phenylalanine or tryptophan. D genes are given only for firm matches. Clone size is not always given. Where it is, it says once, few, many or a class for expanded clones.

V: TRBV6-2/TRBV6-3; size: NA; D: NA; J: TRBJ1-6; DNA: TGTGCCAGCAGTTCCCGGGACTATAATTCACCCCTCCACTTT; CDR3: CASSSRDYNSPLHF
V: TRBV18; size: NA; D: TRBD2; J: TRBJ2-7; DNA: TGTGCCAGCTCGAAATGGGTAGGGACTAGCGGGAGTTCCTACGAGCAGTACTTC; CDR3: CASSKWVGTSGSSYEQYF
V: TRBV19; size: NA; D: TRBD2; J: TRBJ2-3; DNA: TGTGCCAGTAGTCCACGTTTAGCGGGAGGGCCAGATACGCAGTATTTT; CDR3: CASSPRLAGGPDTQYF
V: TRBV18; size: NA; D: NA; J: TRBJ1-1; DNA: TGTGCCAGCTCACCGGCGGGGGGCACTGAAGCTTTCTTT; CDR3: CASSPAGGTEAFF
V: TRBV6-5; size: NA; D: NA; J: TRBJ1-1; DNA: TGTGCCAGCAGTTACTCGGGGGGGTGGACTGAAGCTTTCTTT; CDR3: CASSYSGGWTEAFF
V: TRBV18; size: NA; D: NA; J: TRBJ2-1; DNA: TGTGCCAGCTCACCCACTCAGGGCTCCTACAATGAGCAGTTCTTC; CDR3: CASSPTQGSYNEQFF
V: TRBV20-1; size: NA; D: NA; J: TRBJ1-2; DNA: TGCAGTGCTCTTGAGGTGGAGTACACCTTC; CDR3: CSALEVEYTF
V: TRBV6-2/TRBV6-3; size: NA; D: TRBD1; J: TRBJ2-6; DNA: TGTGCCAGCAGTCCCTGGGACAGGGTCTACTCTGGGGCCAACGTCCTGACTTTC; CDR3: CASSPWDRVYSGANVLTF
V: TRBV6-1; size: few; D: TRBD1; J: TRBJ2-7; DNA: TGTGCCAGCAGTGAAACGACCGGACAGGGCTTCCACGAGCAGTACTTC; CDR3: CASSETTGQGFHEQYF
V: TRBV30; size: NA; D: NA; J: TRBJ1-6; DNA: TGTGCCGTAATCAACGGACTCCTCCTCCACTTT; CDR3: CAVINGLLLHF
V: TRBV19; size: NA; D: NA; J: TRBJ1-1; DNA: TGTGCCAGTAATTCCGGACACCTGAACACTGAAGCTTTCTTT; CDR3: CASNSGHLNTEAFF
V: TRBV5-6; size: NA; D: NA; J: TRBJ2-7; DNA: TGTGCCAGCAGCTTGGTTGGGACTGGATTTACATTTTCCTACGAGCAGTACTTC; CDR3: CASSLVGTGFTFSYEQYF
V: TRBV10-3; size: NA; D: TRBD2; J: TRBJ2-2; DNA: TGTGCCATCAGTGATCCCCGGACTAGCGGGGGGAACACCGGGGAGCTGTTTTTT; CDR3: CAISDPRTSGGNTGELFF
V: TRBV5-4; size: once; D: NA; J: TRBJ1-2; DNA: TGTGCCAGCAGCCCGGAGCCGACAGCTAACTATGGCTACACCTTC; CDR3: CASSPEPTANYGYTF
V: TRBV7-8; size: NA; D: NA; J: TRBJ1-5; DNA: TGTGCCAGCAGCATATGGACAGAGCAGCCCCAGCATTTT; CDR3: CASSIWTEQPQHF
V: TRBV27; size: few; D: NA; J: TRBJ1-1; DNA: TGTGCCAGCAGCACCGCCAGGGGTTGGTACACTGAAGCTTTCTTT; CDR3: CASSTARGWYTEAFF
V: TRBV12-3/TRBV12-4; size: NA; D: NA; J: TRBJ1-2; DNA: TGTGCCAGCACGATGACAGGCTACGGCTACACCTTC; CDR3: CASTMTGYGYTF
V: TRBV29-1; size: NA; D: TRBD1; J: TRBJ2-5; DNA: TGCAGCGTACTGGGGGACAGAGCCCTCCAAGAGACCCAGTACTTC; CDR3: CSVLGDRALQETQYF
V: TRBV4-2; size: once; D: TRBD2; J: TRBJ2-1; DNA: TGTGCCAGCAGCCTGGAGCGGGAGCGGAATGAGCAGTTCTTC; CDR3: CASSLERERNEQFF
V: TRBV6-5; size: NA; D: TRBD1; J: TRBJ2-2; DNA: TGTGCCGTAAATGGACAGGGAAACACCGGGGAGCTGTTTTTT; CDR3: CAVNGQGNTGELFF
V: TRBV18; size: NA; D: TRBD2; J: TRBJ2-3; DNA: TGTGCCAGCTCACGTTCTAGCGGAGGAACCACAGATACGCAGTATTTT; CDR3: CASSRSSGGTTDTQYF
V: TRBV19; size: NA; D: NA; J: TRBJ2-7; DNA: TGTGCCAGTAGTTCCCGGGACTGGGACTCCTACGAGCAGTACTTC; CDR3: CASSSRDWDSYEQYF
V: TRBV3-1/TRBV3-2; size: NA; D: NA; J: TRBJ1-2; DNA: TGTGCCAGCAGCCTAAGAGGGGGTCCGGGCTACACCTTC; CDR3: CASSLRGGPGYTF
V: TRBV18; size: NA; D: NA; J: TRBJ2-7; DNA: TGTGCCAGCTCACCATTTGGAAGGGGCGGCGAGCAGTACTTC; CDR3: CASSPFGRGGEQYF
V: TRBV5-1; size: NA; D: TRBD2; J: TRBJ2-7; DNA: TGCGCCAGCAGCTCACTAGCGGGAGGGTCCTCCTACGAGCAGTACTTC; CDR3: CASSSLAGGSSYEQYF
V: TRBV5-6; size: NA; D: NA; J: TRBJ1-2; DNA: TGTGCCAGCAGCTTGCCCCTAGGTTATGGCTACACCTTC; CDR3: CASSLPLGYGYTF
V: TRBV5-1; size: once; D: TRBD1; J: TRBJ1-5; DNA: TGCGCCAGCAGCGGATCCATTAACAGGGGGGATCAGCCCCAGCATTTT; CDR3: CASSGSINRGDQPQHF
V: TRBV11-2; size: NA; D: TRBD1; J: TRBJ1-2; DNA: TGTGCCAGCGGAAGACAGGGTCGGCGCGGAAGCTATGGCTACACCTTC; CDR3: CASGRQGRRGSYGYTF
V: TRBV28; size: few; D: TRBD1; J: TRBJ1-6; DNA: TGTGCCAGCAGTTTAGGGCAGGGGGCCTCACCCCTCCACTTT; CDR3: CASSLGQGASPLHF